This TCR beta chain was captured by sequencing in a study of blood T cell repertoires in COVID-19. Study-level background: Samples taken during acute and convalescent COVID-19 were collected in the United States, Italy and Spain. T cells, B-cell-depleted T cells, or PBMCs supplied cDNA or gDNA.

Methods used by the authors: How many nucleated cells were present was estimated from reference gene primer amplification. Only in-frame clones appear in the TCRdb table, and some are missing; sequencing was by immunoSEQ multiplex PCR. From that table come the V and J calls and clone size; the DNA was used to work out D and trimming. The table lists over 35,000 clones, 88% of them singletons. There are 18 residues in the CDR3. Germline CDR1 reads SGDLS; CDR2 reads YYNGEE. V lost 0 bases and J lost 0, with 13 bases in between. The rearrangement links TRBV9 to TRBJ1-6; D ambiguous. What was sequenced was peripheral blood. This TCR was recovered from a human donor in a cohort sampled during active COVID-19. Here the CDR3 DNA reads TGTGCCAGCAGCGTAGGGGCGGGAGGGAGCTCCTATAATTCACCCCTCCACTTT. Protein sequence: CASSVGAGGSSYNSPLHF. The variable domain in full, completed from reference TRBV9 and TRBJ1-6, reads DSGVTQTPKHLITATGQRVTLRCSPRSGDLSVYWYQQSLDQGLQFLIQYYNGEERAKGNILERFSAQQFPDLHSELNLSSLELGDSALYFCASSVGAGGSSYNSPLHFGNGTRLTVT.